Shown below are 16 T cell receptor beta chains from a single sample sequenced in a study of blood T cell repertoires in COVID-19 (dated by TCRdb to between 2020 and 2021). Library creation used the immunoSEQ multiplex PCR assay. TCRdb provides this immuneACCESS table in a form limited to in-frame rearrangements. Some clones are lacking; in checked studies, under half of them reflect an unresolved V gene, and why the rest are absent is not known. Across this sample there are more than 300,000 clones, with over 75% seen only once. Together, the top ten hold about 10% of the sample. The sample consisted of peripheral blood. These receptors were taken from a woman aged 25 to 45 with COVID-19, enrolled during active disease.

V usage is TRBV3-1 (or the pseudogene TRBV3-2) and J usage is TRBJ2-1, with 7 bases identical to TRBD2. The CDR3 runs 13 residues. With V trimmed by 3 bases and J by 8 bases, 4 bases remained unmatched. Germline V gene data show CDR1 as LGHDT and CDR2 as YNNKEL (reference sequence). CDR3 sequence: CASSQTGGHEQFF. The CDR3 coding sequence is TGTGCCAGCAGCCAGACGGGAGGCCATGAGCAGTTCTTC.

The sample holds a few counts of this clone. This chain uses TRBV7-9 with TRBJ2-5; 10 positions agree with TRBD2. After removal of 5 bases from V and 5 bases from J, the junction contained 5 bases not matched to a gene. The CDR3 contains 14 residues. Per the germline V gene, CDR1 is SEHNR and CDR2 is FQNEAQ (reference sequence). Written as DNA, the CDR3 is TGTGCCAGCAGCCGAGGGACTAGCGAGGAGACCCAGTACTTC. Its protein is CASSRGTSEETQYF.

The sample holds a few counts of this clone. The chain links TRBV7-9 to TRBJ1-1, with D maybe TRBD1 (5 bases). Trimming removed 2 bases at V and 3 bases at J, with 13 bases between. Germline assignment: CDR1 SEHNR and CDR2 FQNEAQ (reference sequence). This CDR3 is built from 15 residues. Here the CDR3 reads CASSLQGPGDTEAFF. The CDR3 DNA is TGTGCCAGCAGCTTACAGGGTCCTGGCGACACTGAAGCTTTCTTT. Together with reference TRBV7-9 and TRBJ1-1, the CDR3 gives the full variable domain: DTGVSQNPRHKITKRGQNVTFRCDPISEHNRLYWYRQTLGQGPEFLTYFQNEAQLEKSRLLSDRFSAERPKGSFSTLEIQRTEQGDSAMYLCASSLQGPGDTEAFFGQGTRLTVV.

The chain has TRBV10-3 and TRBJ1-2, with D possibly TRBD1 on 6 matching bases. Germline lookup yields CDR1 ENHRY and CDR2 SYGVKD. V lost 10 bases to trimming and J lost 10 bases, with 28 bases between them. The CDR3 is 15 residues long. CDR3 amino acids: CATTLEDSPHSVYTF. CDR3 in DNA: TGTGCCACCACCTTAGAGGACAGCCCTCATAGTGTCTACACCTTC.

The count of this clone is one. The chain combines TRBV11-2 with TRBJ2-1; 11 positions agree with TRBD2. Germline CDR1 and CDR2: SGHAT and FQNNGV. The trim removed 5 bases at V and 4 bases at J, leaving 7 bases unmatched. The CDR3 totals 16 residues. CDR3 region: CASSPVTSGSYNEQFF. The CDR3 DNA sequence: TGTGCCAGCAGCCCTGTAACTAGCGGGAGTTACAATGAGCAGTTCTTC.

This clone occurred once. CDR3 coding DNA: TGTGCCAGTAGCCGACAGGGGGCCGCCTACGAGCAGTACTTC. Amino acid sequence: CASSRQGAAYEQYF. The genes are TRBV19 and TRBJ2-7; TRBD1 matches 10 bases. Germline CDR1 is LNHDA and CDR2 is SQIVND (reference sequence). This CDR3 comprises 14 residues. V was clipped by 6 bases and J by 2 bases; unmatched bases: 4.

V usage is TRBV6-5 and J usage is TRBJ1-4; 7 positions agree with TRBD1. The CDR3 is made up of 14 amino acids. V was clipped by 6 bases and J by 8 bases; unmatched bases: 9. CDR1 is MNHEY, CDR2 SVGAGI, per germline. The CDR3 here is CASRGIRGWEKLFF. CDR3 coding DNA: TGTGCCAGCAGGGGTATCAGGGGGTGGGAAAAACTGTTTTTT.

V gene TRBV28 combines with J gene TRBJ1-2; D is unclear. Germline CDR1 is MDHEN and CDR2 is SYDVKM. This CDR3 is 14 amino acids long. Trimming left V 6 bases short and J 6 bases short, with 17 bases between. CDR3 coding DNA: TGTGCCAGCAGCCCCGGTCCCCGAGGTAATGGCTACACCTTC. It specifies CASSPGPRGNGYTF.

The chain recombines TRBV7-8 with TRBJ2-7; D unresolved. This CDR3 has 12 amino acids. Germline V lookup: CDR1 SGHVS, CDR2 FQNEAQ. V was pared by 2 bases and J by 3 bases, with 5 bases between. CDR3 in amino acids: CASSLILYEQYF. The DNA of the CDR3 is TGTGCCAGCAGCTTAATCCTCTACGAGCAGTACTTC.

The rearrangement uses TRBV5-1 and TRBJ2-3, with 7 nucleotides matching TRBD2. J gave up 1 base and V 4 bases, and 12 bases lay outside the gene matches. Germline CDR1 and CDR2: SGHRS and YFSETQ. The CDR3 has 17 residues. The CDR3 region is CASSPSQAGVGTDTQYF. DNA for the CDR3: TGCGCCAGCAGCCCGTCGCAGGCGGGAGTCGGCACAGATACGCAGTATTTT.

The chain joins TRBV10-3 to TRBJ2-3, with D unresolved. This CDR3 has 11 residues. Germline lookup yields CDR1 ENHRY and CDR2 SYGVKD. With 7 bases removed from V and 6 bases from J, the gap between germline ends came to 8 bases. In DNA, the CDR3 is TGTGCCATCACCTCCAGGGATACGCAGTATTTT. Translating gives CAITSRDTQYF.

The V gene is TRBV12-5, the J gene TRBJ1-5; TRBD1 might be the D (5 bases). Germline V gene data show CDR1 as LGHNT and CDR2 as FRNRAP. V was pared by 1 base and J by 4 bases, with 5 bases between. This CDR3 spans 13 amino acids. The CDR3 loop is CASGLGQNQPQHF. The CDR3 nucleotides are TGTGCTAGTGGTTTGGGACAGAATCAGCCCCAGCATTTT. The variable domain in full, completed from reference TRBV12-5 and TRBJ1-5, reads DARVTQTPRHKVTEMGQEVTMRCQPILGHNTVFWYRQTMMQGLELLAYFRNRAPLDDSGMPKDRFSAEMPDATLATLKIQPSEPRDSAVYFCASGLGQNQPQHFGDGTRLSIL.

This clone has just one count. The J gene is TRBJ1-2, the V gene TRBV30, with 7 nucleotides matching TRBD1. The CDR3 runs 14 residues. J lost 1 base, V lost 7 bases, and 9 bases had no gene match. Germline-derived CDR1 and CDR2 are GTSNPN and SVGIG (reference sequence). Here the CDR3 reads CALQQDRLNYGYTF. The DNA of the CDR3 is TGTGCCTTACAACAGGACAGGCTTAACTATGGCTACACCTTC.

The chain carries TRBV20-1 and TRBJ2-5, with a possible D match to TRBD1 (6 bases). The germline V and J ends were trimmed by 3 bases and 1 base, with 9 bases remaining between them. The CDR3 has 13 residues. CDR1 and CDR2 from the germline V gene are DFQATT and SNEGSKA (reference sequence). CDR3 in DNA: TGCAGTGCTAGTCGGACAGTCCAAGAGACCCAGTACTTC. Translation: CSASRTVQETQYF.

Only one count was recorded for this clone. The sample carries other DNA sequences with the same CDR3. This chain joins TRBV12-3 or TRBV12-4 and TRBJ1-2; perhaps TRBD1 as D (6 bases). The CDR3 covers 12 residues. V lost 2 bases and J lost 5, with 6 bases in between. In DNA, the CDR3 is TGTGCCAGCAGTTTACAGGGGTATGGCTACACCTTC. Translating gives CASSLQGYGYTF.

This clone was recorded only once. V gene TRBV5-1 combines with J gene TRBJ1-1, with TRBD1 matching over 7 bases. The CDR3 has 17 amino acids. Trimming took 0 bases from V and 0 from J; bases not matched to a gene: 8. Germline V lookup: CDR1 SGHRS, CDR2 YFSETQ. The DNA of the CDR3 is TGCGCCAGCAGCTTGGTGACAGGGCAAGTTTTGAACACTGAAGCTTTCTTT. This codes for CASSLVTGQVLNTEAFF.